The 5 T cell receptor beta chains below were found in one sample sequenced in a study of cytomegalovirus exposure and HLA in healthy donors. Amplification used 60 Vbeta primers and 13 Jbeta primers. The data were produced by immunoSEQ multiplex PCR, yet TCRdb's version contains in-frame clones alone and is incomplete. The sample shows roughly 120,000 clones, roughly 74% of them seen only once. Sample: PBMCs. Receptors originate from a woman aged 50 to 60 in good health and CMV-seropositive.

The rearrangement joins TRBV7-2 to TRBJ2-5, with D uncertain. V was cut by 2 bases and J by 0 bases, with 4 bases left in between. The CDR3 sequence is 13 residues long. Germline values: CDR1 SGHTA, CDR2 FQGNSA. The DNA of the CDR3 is TGTGCCAGCAGCTTACGTTACCAAGAGACCCAGTACTTC. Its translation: CASSLRYQETQYF.

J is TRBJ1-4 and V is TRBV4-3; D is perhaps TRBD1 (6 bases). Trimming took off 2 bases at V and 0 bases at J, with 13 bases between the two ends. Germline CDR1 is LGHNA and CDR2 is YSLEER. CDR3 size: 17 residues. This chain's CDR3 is CASSQNWDISTNEKLFF. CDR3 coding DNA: TGCGCCAGCAGCCAAAACTGGGACATCTCAACTAATGAAAAACTGTTTTTT.

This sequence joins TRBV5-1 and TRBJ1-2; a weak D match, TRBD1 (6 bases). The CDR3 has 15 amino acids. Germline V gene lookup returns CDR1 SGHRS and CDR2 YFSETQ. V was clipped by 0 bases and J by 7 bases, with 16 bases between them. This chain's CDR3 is CASSLVGSGAGGYTF. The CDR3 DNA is TGCGCCAGCAGCTTGGTGGGGTCAGGGGCCGGTGGCTACACCTTC. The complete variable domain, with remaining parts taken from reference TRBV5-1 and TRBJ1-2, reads KAGVTQTPRYLIKTRGQQVTLSCSPISGHRSVSWYQQTPGQGLQFLFEYFSETQRNKGNFPGRFSGRQFSNSRSEMNVSTLELGDSALYLCASSLVGSGAGGYTFGSGTRLTVV.

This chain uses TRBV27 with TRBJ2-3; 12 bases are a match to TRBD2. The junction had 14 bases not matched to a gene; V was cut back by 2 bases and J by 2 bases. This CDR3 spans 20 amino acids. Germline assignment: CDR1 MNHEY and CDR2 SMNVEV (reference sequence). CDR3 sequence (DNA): TGTGCCAGCAGTTTACTAGCGGGGGGGCGCCTAACGGAACACACAGATACGCAGTATTTT. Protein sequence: CASSLLAGGRLTEHTDTQYF.

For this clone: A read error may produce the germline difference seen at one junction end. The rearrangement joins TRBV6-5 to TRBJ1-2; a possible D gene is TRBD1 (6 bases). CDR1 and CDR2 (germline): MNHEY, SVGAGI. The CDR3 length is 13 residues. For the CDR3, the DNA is TGTGCCGGCAGCACCGGACAGTACTATGGCTACACCTTC. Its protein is CAGSTGQYYGYTF.